The clone carrying this T cell receptor beta chain showed up just a few times. The antigen is unknown. The CDR3 consists of 15 residues. The V and J ends lost 1 base and 8 bases respectively, with 17 bases between them. Per the germline V gene, CDR1 is SGHTA and CDR2 is FQGTGA. The data derive from a study of blood T cells in healthy people across ages. Background on the study: Per every two T cells, about one barcoded beta molecule was captured by template switching.

The donors, healthy Caucasians from Russia, were aged roughly 6 to 90. Through a sample-barcoded 5' primer and a J-beta primer mix, a second PCR was run for roughly 6 to 11 cycles. Tagging of each cDNA molecule was performed by a template-switch adaptor with 12 random nucleotides. TCRdb re-analysed the 5' RACE reads in MiXCR, keeping a single row per CDR3 protein. This sample carries about 570,000 distinct CDR3 sequences, 27% of them seen once, and the ten largest clones take around 20%. Study findings and constraints: Older age went with lower TCR beta diversity per million T cells, in a roughly linear way.

The sequenced sample was blood. This chain connects TRBV7-3 to TRBJ2-5, with no clear D. This clonotype originated in a woman aged 70 to 79 in good health. The CDR3 is CASSLIPNSRDTQYF. The CDR3 DNA reads TGTGCCAGCAGCTTAATTCCAAACTCAAGAGATACCCAGTACTTC.